This T cell receptor beta chain emerged from a study of regulatory T cells in long-lasting Graves disease. The length of the CDR3 is 13 residues. The germline V gene has CDR1 LNHNV and CDR2 YYDKDF (reference sequence). V was trimmed by 9 bases and J by 1 base, leaving 10 bases between them. With iRepertoire HTBI primers and Arm-PCR of CDR3 regions, TCR beta libraries were built. TCRdb processed the multiplex PCR reads anew with MiXCR; each CDR3 protein has one entry. The sample holds approximately 400,000 distinct CDR3 sequences, 15% to 18% seen once. Time point meaning: newly diagnosed GD, antithyroid drugs for less than 3 months. From PBMCs, RNA was extracted and then used to make the TCR library.

The source of this sequence is a female donor with Graves disease. Here the sequenced sample was peripheral blood mononuclear cells (PBMCs), taken at new diagnosis, from a patient treated with antithyroid drugs. V usage is TRBV15 and J usage is TRBJ2-1; no firm D call. DNA of the CDR3: TGTGCCACTAGGACGCGATCCTACAATGAGCAGTTCTTC. This translates into CATRTRSYNEQFF.